Below are 10 T cell receptor beta chains sequenced from a single sample in a study of breast tumors, draining lymph nodes, adjacent tissues. MiXCR, applied by TCRdb to the multiplex PCR reads, yields one record per CDR3 protein. The top ten clones hold around 4.5% of a sample with 150,000 to 200,000 distinct CDR3 sequences, around a third of them seen once. Samples came from axillary lymph nodes draining the breast cancer. Input material: axillary lymph node tissue. The receptors derive from a female donor with breast cancer. Some clones in this sample may be carry-over from other donors' samples.

V usage is TRBV5-1 and J usage is TRBJ1-1, with 9 nucleotides matching TRBD1. The CDR3 extends over 18 amino acids. The germline gives CDR1 SGHRS, CDR2 YFSETQ. Trimming cost V 3 bases and J 0 bases; bases outside gene matches: 12. The CDR3 region has the DNA TGCGCCAGCAGCTACGGGGACAGGGCTCTAAGCATGAACACTGAAGCTTTCTTT. Translation: CASSYGDRALSMNTEAFF.

On this clonotype itself: One end of the junction varies from germline; a read error may be responsible. The rearrangement links TRBV7-7 to TRBJ2-2, with D perhaps matching TRBD2 (6 bases). CDR1 is SSHAT, CDR2 FNYEAQ, per germline (reference sequence). The CDR3 has 16 residues. CDR3 region: CASSETTGTPNGELFF. CDR3 coding DNA: TGTGCTAGCAGCGAAACTACCGGGACTCCAAACGGGGAGCTGTTTTTT.

About this clonotype: A much larger clone lies one base from this, so it may be a read error. This sequence joins TRBV9 and TRBJ2-1; the match to TRBD2 covers 10 bases. CDR3 length equals 15 residues. Germline CDR1 SGDLS, CDR2 YYNGEE. CDR3 bases: TGTGCCAGCAGCCCCAGACTAGCGGGCCTCAATGAGCAGCTCTTC. It encodes CASSPRLAGLNEQLF.

This clonotype was seen at least ten times. V gene TRBV10-1 combines with J gene TRBJ2-3, with D perhaps given as TRBD1 or TRBD2 (5 bases each). V shed 4 bases and J shed 11 bases, with 16 bases lying between them. The CDR3 contains 13 residues. Germline-derived CDR1 and CDR2 are WNHNN and SYGVQD (reference sequence). This CDR3 reads CASSGPGLGRQYF. As DNA, the CDR3 is TGCGCCAGCAGTGGCCCAGGGTTGGGGAGGCAGTATTTT.

This clonotype appeared a few times. The chain combines TRBV27 with TRBJ2-2, with a tentative D call TRBD2 (5 bases). Germline V CDR1 and CDR2: MNHEY, SMNVEV (reference sequence). The V end lost 3 bases, the J end lost 6 bases, and 14 bases lay between the germline ends. The CDR3 length is 15 residues. CDR3 sequence reads: CASSLVGKWAGELFF. The DNA of the CDR3 is TGTGCCAGCAGTTTGGTCGGGAAATGGGCCGGGGAGCTGTTTTTT.

This clonotype was seen ten or more times. V is TRBV5-5 and J is TRBJ2-7, with D tentatively TRBD1 or TRBD2 (6 bases each). Germline CDR1 is SGHKS and CDR2 is YYEKEE (reference sequence). Between the trimmed V and J ends, which lost 8 bases and 5 bases, there was a span of 17 bases. The CDR3 has 13 amino acids. CDR3 sequence (DNA): TGTGCCAGTCGGGGGAGAGGGGGACACGAGCAGTACTTC. This codes for CASRGRGGHEQYF.

The gene calls are TRBV7-3 and TRBJ2-2; D may be TRBD1 or TRBD2 (5 bases each). The germline V gene has CDR1 SGHTA and CDR2 FQGTGA. V lost 8 bases and J 2 bases, leaving 12 bases between the germline ends. The CDR3 length is 14 residues. CDR3 bases: TGTGCCAGCGGGGGTAGCGTAAACACCGGGGAGCTGTTTTTT. It codes for CASGGSVNTGELFF.

Notes on this clonotype: This clone may be a read error of a much larger clone one base away. The gene calls are TRBV19 and TRBJ2-1; D ambiguous. This CDR3 is built from 14 residues. CDR1 is LNHDA, CDR2 SQIVND, per germline (reference sequence). The CDR3 DNA sequence: TGTGCCAATAGTGGTACTGATACCTACAATGAGCAGTTCTTC. Residues: CANSGTDTYNEQFF.

At least ten counts were recorded for this clonotype. This chain joins TRBV7-3 and TRBJ2-7, with a tentative D call TRBD2 (6 bases). The V gene lost 4 bases and the J gene lost 3 bases, with 16 bases spanning the gap. The CDR3 is 15 residues long. Germline V gene lookup returns CDR1 SGHTA and CDR2 FQGTGA. Here the CDR3 reads CASSSGGDPGYEQYF. The DNA of the CDR3 is TGTGCCAGCAGCTCCGGCGGGGACCCGGGCTACGAGCAGTACTTC. The complete variable domain, with remaining parts taken from reference TRBV7-3 and TRBJ2-7, reads GAGVSQTPSNKVTEKGKYVELRCDPISGHTALYWYRQSLGQGPEFLIYFQGTGAADDSGLPNDRFFAVRPEGSVSTLKIQRTERGDSAVYLCASSSGGDPGYEQYFGPGTRLTVT.

This sequence joins TRBV6-1 and TRBJ1-1; D not certain. The CDR3 runs to 13 residues. Trimming left V 7 bases short and J 2 bases short, with 11 bases between. Germline values: CDR1 MNHNS, CDR2 SASEGT. The CDR3 DNA sequence: TGTGCCAGCATGAACATTCCCAACACTGAAGCTTTCTTT. Residues: CASMNIPNTEAFF.